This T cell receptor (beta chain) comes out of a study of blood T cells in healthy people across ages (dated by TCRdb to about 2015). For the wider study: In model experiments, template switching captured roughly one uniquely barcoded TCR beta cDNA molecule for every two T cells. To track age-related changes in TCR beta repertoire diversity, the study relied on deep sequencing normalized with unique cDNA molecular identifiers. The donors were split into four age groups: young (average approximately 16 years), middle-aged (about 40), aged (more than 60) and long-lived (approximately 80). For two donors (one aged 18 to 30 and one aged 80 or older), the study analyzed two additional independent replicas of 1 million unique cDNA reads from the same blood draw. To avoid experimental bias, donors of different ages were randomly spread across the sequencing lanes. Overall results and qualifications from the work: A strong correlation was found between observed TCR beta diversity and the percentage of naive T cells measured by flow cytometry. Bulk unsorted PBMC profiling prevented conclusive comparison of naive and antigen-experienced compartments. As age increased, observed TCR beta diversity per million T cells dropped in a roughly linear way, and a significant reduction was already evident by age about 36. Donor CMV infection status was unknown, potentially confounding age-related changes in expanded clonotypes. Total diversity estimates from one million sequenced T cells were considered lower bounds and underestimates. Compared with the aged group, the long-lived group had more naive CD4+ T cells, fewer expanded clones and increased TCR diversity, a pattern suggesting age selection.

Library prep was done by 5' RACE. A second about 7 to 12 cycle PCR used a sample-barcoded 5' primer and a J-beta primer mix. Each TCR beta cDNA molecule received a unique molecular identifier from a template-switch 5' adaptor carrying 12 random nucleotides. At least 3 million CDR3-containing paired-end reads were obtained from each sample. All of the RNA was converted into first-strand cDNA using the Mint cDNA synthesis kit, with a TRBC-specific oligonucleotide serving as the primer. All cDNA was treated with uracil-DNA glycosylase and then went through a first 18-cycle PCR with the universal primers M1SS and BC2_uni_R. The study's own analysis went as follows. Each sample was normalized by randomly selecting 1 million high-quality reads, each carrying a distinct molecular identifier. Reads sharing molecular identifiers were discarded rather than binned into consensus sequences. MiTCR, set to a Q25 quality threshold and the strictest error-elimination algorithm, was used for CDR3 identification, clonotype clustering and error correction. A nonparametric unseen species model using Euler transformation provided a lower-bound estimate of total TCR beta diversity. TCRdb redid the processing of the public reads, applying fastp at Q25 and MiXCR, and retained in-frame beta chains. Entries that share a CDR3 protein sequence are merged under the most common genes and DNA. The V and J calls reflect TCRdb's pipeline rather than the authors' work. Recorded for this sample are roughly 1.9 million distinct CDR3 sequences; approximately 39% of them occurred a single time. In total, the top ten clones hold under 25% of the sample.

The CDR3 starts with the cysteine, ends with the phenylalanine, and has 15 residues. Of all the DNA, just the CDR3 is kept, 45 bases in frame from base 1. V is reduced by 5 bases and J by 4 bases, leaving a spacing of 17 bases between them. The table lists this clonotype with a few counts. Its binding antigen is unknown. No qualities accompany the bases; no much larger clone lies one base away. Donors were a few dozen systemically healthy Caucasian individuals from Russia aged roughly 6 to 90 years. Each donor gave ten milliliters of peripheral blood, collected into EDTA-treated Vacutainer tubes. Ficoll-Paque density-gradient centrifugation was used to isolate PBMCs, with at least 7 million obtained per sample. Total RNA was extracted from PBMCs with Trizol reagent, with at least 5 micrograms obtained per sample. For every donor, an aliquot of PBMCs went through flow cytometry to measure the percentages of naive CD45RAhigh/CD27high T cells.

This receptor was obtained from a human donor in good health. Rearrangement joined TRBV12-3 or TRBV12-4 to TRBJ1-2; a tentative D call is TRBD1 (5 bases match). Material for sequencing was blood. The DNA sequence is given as TGTGCCAGCAGTCCCGAAATGGGGGGGTCCTATGGCTACACCTTC. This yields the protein CASSPEMGGSYGYTF.